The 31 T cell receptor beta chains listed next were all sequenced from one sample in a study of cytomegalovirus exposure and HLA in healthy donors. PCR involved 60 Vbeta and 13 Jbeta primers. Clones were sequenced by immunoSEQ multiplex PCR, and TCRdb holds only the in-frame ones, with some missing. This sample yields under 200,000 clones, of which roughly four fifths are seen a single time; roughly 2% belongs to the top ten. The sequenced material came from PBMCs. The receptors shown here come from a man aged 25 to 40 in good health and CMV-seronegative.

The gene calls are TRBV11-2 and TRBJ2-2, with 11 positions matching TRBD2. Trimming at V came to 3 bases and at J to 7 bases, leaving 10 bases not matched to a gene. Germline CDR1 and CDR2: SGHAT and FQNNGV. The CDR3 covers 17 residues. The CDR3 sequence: CASSLGLAGGRGGELFF. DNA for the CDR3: TGTGCCAGCAGCTTGGGGCTAGCGGGAGGCCGGGGCGGGGAGCTGTTTTTT.

The CDR3 here is CASSHGTGANYGYTF. The CDR3, as DNA: TGTGCCAGCAGCCACGGGACAGGGGCAAACTATGGCTACACCTTC. V gene TRBV14 combines with J gene TRBJ1-2; 10 bases align to TRBD1. Unmatched junction bases numbered 3, after V lost 3 bases and J lost 2 bases. Germline CDR1 is SGHDN and CDR2 is FVKESK. The CDR3 extends over 15 amino acids.

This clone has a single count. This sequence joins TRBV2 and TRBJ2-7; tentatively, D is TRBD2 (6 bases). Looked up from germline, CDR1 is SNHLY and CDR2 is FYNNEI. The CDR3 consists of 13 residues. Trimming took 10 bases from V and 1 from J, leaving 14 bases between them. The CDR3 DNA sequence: TGTGCCACCAGGGACTCTAATTCCTACGAGCAGTACTTC. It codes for CATRDSNSYEQYF.

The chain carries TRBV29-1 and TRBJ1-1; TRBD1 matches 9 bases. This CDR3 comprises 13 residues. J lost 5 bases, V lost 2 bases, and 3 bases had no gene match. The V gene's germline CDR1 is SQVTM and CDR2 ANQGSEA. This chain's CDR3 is CSVERDRVTEAFF. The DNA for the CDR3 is TGCAGCGTTGAAAGGGACAGGGTGACTGAAGCTTTCTTT.

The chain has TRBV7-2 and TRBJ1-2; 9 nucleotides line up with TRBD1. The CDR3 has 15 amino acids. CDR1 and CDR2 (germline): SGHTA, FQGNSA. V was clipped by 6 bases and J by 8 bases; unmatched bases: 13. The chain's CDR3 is CASSFGRTGGLGYTF. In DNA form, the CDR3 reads TGTGCCAGCAGTTTCGGACGCACAGGGGGCCTAGGCTACACCTTC.

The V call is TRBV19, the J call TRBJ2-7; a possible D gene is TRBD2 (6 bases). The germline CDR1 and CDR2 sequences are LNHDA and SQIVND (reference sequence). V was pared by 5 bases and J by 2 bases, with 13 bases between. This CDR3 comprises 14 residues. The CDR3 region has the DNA TGTGCCAGTAGTTTCCCTGGCGGGACCTACGAGCAGTACTTC. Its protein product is CASSFPGGTYEQYF.

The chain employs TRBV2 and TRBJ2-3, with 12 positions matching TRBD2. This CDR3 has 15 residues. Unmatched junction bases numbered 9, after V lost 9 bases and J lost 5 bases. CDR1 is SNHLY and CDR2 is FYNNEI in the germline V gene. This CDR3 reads CARPSRLAGEDTQYF. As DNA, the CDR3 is TGTGCCAGGCCCTCTCGACTAGCGGGAGAAGATACGCAGTATTTT.

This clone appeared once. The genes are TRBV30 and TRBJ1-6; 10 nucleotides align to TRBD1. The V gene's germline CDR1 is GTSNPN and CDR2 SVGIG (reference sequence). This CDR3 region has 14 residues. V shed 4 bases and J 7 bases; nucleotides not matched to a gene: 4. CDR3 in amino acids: CAWTDRGRNSPLHF. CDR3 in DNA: TGTGCCTGGACAGACAGGGGGCGAAATTCACCCCTCCACTTT. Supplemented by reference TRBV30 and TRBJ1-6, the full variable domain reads SQTIHQWPATLVQPVGSPLSLECTVEGTSNPNLYWYRQAAGRGLQLLFYSVGIGQISSEVPQNLSASRPQDRQFILSSKKLLLSDSGFYLCAWTDRGRNSPLHFGNGTRLTVT.

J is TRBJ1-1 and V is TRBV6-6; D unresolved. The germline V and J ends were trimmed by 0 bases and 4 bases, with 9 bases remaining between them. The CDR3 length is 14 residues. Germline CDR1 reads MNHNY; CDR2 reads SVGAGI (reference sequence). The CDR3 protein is CASSYSDTGTEAFF. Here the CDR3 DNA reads TGTGCCAGCAGTTACTCCGACACTGGCACTGAAGCTTTCTTT.

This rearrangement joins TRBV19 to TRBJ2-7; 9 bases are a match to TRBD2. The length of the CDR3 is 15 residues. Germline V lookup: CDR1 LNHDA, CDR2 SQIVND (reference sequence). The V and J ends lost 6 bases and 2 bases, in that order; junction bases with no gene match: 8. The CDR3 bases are TGTGCCAGTAGGCCACTAGCGGGCCCGACCTACGAGCAGTACTTC. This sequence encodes CASRPLAGPTYEQYF.

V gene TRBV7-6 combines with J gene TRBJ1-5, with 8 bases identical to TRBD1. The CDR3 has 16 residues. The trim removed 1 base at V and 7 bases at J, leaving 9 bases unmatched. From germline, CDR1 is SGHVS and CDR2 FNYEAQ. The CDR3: CASSLGAGGAGQPQHF. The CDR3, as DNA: TGTGCCAGCAGCTTAGGGGCAGGGGGCGCGGGACAGCCCCAGCATTTT. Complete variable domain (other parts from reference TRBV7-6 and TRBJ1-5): GAGVSQSPRYKVTKRGQDVALRCDPISGHVSLYWYRQALGQGPEFLTYFNYEAQQDKSGLPNDRFSAERPEGSISTLTIQRTEQRDSAMYRCASSLGAGGAGQPQHFGDGTRLSIL.

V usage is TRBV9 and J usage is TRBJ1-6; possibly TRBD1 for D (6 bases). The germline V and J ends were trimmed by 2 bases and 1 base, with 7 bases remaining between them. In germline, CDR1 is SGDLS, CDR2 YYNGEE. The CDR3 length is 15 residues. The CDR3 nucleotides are TGTGCCAGCAGCGTCAGGGGTTCCTATAATTCACCCCTCCACTTT. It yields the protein CASSVRGSYNSPLHF.

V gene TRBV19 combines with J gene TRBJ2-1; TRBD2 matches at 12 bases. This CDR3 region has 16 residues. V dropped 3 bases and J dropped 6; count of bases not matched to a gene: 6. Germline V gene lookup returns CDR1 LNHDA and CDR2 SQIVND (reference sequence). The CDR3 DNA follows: TGTGCCAGTAGTATCGGAGGACTAGCGGGGTCCAATGAGCAGTTCTTC. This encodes CASSIGGLAGSNEQFF.

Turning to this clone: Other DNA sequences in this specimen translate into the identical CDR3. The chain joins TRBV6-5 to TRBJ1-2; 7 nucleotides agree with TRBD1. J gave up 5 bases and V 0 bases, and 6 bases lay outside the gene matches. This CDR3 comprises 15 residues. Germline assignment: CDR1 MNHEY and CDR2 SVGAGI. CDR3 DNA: TGTGCCAGCAGTTACTCGATGGGGACAGCATATGGCTACACCTTC. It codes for CASSYSMGTAYGYTF.

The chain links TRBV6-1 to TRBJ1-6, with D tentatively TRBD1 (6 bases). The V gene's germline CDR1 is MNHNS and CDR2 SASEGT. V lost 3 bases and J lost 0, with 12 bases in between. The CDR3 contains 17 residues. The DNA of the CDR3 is TGTGCCAGCAGTGAGTACAGGGTGAGCTCCTATAATTCACCCCTCCACTTT. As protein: CASSEYRVSSYNSPLHF.

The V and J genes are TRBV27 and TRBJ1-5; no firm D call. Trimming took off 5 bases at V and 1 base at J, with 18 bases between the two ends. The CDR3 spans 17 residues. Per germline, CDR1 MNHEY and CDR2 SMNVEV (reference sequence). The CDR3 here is CASSAWASEESNQPQHF. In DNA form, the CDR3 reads TGTGCCAGCAGTGCATGGGCTTCGGAGGAAAGCAATCAGCCCCAGCATTTT.

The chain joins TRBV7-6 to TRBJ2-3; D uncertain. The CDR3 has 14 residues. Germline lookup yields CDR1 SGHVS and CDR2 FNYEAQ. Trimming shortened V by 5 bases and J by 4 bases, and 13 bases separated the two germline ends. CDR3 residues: CASSKLPHSDTQYF. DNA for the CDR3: TGTGCCAGCAGCAAACTCCCCCATTCAGATACGCAGTATTTT.

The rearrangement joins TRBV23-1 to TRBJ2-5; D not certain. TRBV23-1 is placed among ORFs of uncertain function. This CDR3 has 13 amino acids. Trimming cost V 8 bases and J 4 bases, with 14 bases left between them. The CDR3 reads CASRERKTETQYF. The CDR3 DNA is TGCGCCAGCCGTGAGAGAAAAACAGAGACCCAGTACTTC.

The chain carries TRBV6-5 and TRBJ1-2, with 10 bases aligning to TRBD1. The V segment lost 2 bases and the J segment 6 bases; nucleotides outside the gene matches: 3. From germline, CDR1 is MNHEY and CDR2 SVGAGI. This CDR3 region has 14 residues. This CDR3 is CASSYLGTGDGYTF. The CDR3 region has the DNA TGTGCCAGCAGTTACCTCGGGACAGGGGATGGCTACACCTTC.

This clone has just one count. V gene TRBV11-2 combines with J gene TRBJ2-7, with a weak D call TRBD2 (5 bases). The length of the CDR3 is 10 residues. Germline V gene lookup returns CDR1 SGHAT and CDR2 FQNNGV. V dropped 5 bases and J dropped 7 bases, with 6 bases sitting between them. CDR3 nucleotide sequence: TGTGCCAGCAGCCGCGGGGAGCAGTACTTC. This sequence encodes CASSRGEQYF.

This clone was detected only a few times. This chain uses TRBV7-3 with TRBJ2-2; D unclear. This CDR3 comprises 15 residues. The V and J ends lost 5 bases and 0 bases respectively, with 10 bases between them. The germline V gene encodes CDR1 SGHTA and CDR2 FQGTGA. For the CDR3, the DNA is TGTGCCAGCAGCCCGGGTTCCGCGAACACCGGGGAGCTGTTTTTT. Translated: CASSPGSANTGELFF. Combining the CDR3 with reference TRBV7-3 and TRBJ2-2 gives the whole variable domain GAGVSQTPSNKVTEKGKYVELRCDPISGHTALYWYRQSLGQGPEFLIYFQGTGAADDSGLPNDRFFAVRPEGSVSTLKIQRTERGDSAVYLCASSPGSANTGELFFGEGSRLTVL.

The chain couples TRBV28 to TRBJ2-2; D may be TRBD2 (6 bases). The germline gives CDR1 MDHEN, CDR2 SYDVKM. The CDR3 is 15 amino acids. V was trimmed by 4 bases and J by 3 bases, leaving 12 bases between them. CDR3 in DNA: TGTGCCAGCAGTTGGGGGAGGAGTTACACCGGGGAGCTGTTTTTT. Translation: CASSWGRSYTGELFF.

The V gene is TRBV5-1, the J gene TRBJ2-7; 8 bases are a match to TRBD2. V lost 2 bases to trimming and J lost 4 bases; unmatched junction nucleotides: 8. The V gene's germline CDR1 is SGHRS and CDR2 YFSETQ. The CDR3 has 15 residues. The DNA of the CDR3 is TGCGCCAGCAGCTTTAGGACTAGCCTGGTATACGAGCAGTACTTC. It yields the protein CASSFRTSLVYEQYF.

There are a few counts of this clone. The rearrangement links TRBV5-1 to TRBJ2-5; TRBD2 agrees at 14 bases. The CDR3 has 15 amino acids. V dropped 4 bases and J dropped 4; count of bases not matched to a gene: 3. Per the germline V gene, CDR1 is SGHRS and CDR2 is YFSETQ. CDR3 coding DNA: TGCGCCAGCAGCCCGGGACTAGCGGGAGTAGAGACCCAGTACTTC. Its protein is CASSPGLAGVETQYF.

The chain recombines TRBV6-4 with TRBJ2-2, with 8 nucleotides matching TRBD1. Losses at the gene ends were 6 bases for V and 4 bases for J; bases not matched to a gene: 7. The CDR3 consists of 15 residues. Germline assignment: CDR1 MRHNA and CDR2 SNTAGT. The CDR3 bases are TGTGCCAGCAGCCGGACAGGGTTGAGCACCGGGGAGCTGTTTTTT. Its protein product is CASSRTGLSTGELFF.

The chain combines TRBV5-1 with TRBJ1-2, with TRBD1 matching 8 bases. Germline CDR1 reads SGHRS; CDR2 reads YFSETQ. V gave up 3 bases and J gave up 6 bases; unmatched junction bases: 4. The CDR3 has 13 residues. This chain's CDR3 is CASSSQGADGYTF. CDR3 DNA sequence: TGCGCCAGCAGCTCTCAGGGGGCGGATGGCTACACCTTC.

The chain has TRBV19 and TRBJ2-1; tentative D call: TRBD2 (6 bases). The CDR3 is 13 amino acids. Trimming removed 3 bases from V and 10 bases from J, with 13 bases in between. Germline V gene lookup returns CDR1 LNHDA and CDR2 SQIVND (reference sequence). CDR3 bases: TGTGCCAGTAGTATTCTCAGGGAGGACGAGCAGTTCTTC. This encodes CASSILREDEQFF.

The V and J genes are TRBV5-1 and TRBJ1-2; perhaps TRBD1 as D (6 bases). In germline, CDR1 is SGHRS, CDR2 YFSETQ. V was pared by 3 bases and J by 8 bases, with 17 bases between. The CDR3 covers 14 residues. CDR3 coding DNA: TGCGCCAGCAGCTCTCCCACAGGGAGGGGCGGCTACACCTTC. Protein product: CASSSPTGRGGYTF.

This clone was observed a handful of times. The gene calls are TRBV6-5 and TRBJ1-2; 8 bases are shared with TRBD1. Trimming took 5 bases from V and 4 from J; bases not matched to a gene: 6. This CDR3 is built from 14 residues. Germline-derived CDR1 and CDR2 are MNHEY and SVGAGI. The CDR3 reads CASSHPTGGYGYTF. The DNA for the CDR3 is TGTGCCAGCAGTCACCCTACAGGGGGCTATGGCTACACCTTC.

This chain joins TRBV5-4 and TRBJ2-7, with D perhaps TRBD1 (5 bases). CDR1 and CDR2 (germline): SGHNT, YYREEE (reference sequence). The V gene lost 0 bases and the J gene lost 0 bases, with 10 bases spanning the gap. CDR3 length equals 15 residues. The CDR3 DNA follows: TGTGCCAGCAGCTTGGGTGTGGACAACTCCTACGAGCAGTACTTC. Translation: CASSLGVDNSYEQYF.

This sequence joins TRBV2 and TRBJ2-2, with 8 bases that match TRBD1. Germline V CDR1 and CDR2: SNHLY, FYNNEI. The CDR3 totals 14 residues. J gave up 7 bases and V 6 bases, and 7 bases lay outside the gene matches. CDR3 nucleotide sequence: TGTGCCAGCAGAGAGGACAGGGTAAACGGGGAGCTGTTTTTT. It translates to CASREDRVNGELFF. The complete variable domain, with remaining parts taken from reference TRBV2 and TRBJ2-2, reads EPEVTQTPSHQVTQMGQEVILRCVPISNHLYFYWYRQILGQKVEFLVSFYNNEISEKSEIFDDQFSVERPDGSNFTLKIRSTKLEDSAMYFCASREDRVNGELFFGEGSRLTVL.